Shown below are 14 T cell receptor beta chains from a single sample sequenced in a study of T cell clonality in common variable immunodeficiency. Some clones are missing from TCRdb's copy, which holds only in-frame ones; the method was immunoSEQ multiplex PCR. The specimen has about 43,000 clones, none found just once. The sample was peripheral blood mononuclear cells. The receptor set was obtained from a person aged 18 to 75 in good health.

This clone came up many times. The DNA read from the CDR3 is TGTGCCAGCAGCCAAGATCGGGGTTTAAGCGAG. Translating gives CASSQDRGLSE. The full CDR3 protein is CASSQDRGLSEQYF. The chain combines TRBV14 with TRBJ2-7, with D possibly matching TRBD2 (5 bases). From the germline J gene comes the end of the CDR3, since the read stops 3 residues before it. The germline V gene encodes CDR1 SGHDN and CDR2 FVKESK. CDR3 size: 14 residues. The V and J ends lost 0 bases and 6 bases respectively, with 12 bases between them.

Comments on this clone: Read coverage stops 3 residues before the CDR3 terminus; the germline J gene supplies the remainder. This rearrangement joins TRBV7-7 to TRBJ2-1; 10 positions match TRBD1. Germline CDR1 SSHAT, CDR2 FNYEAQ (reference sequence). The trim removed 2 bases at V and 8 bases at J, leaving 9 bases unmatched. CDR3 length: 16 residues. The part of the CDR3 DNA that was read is TGTGCCAGCAGCTTAAGGGGGGGGACAGGGGCCCATGAG. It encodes CASSLRGGTGAHE. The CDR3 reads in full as CASSLRGGTGAHEQFF.

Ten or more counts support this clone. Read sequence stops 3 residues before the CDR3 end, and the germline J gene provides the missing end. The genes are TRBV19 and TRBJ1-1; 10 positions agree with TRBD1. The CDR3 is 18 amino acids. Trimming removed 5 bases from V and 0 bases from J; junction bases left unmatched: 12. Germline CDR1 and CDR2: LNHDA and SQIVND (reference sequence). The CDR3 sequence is CASSPRTGGTGMNTEAFF. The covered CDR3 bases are TGTGCCAGTAGTCCCAGGACAGGGGGTACCGGAATGAACACTGAA.

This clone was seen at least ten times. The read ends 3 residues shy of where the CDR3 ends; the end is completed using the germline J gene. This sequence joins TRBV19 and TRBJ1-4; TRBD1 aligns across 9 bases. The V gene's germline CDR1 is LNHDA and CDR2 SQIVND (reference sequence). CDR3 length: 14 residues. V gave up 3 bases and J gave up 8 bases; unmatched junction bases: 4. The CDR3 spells CASSIRTGEEKLFF. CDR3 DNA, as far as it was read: TGTGCCAGTAGTATCCGGACAGGGGAAGAAAAA. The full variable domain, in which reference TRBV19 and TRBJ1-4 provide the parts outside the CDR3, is DGGITQSPKYLFRKEGQNVTLSCEQNLNHDAMYWYRQDPGQGLRLIYYSQIVNDFQKGDIAEGYSVSREKKESFPLTVTSAQKNPTAFYLCASSIRTGEEKLFFGSGTQLSVL.

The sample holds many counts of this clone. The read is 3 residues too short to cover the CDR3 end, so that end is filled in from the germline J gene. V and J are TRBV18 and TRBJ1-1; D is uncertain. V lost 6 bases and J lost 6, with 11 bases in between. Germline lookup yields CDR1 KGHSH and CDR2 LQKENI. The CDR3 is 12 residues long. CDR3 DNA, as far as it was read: TGTGCCAGCTCCGGCAGCGGATCTGAA. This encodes CASSGSGSE. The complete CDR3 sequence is CASSGSGSEAFF.

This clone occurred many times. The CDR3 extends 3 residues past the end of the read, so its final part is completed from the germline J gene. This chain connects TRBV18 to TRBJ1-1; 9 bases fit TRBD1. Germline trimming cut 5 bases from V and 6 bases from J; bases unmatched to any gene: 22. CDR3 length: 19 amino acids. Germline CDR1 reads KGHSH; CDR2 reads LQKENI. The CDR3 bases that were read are TGTGCCAGCTCAAGAAAGGGGCCCGGAGGGACAGGGTTAGGGGCTGAA. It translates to CASSRKGPGGTGLGAE. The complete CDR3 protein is CASSRKGPGGTGLGAEAFF. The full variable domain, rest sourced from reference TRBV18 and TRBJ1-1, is NAGVMQNPRHLVRRRGQEARLRCSPMKGHSHVYWYRQLPEEGLKFMVYLQKENIIDESGMPKERFSAEFPKEGPSILRIQQVVRGDSAAYFCASSRKGPGGTGLGAEAFFGQGTRLTVV.

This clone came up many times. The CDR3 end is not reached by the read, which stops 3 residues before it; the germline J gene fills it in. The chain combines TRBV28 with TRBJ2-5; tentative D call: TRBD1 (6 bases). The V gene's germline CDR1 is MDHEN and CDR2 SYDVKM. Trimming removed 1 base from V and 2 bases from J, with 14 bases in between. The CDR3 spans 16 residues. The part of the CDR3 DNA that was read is TGTGCCAGCAGTTTATCTAGGGGGTGGCAGCAAGAGACC. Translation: CASSLSRGWQQET. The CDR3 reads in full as CASSLSRGWQQETQYF.

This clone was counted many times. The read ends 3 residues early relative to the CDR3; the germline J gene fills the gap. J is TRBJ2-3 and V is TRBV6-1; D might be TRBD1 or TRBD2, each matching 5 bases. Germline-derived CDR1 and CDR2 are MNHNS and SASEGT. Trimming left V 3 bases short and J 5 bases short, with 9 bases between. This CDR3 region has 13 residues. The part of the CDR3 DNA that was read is TGTGCCAGCAGTGATACGAGGGGAGATACG. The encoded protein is CASSDTRGDT. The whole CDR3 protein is CASSDTRGDTQYF.

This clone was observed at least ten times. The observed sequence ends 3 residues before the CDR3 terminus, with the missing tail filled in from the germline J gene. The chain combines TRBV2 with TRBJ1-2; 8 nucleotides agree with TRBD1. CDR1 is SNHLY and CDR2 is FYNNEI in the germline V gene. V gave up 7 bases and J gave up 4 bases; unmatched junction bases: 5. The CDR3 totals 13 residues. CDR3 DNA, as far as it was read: TGTGCCAGCACCTGGGACAGGAGCTATGGC. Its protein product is CASTWDRSYG. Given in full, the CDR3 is CASTWDRSYGYTF.

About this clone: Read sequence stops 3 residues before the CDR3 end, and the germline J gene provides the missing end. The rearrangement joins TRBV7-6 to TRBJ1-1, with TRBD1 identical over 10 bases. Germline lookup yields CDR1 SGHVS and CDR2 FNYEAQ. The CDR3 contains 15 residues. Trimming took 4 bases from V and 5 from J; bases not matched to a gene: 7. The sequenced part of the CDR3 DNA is TGTGCCAGCAGCTCTAGACAGGGGGCGGGAACTGAA. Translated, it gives CASSSRQGAGTE. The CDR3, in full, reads CASSSRQGAGTEAFF.

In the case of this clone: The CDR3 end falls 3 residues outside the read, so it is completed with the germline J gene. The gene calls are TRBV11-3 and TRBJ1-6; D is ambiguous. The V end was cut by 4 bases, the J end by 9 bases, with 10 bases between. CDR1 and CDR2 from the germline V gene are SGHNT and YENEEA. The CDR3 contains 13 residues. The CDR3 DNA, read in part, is TGTGCCAGCAGCTCAGAAGGCGGTTCACCC. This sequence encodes CASSSEGGSP. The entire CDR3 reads CASSSEGGSPLHF.

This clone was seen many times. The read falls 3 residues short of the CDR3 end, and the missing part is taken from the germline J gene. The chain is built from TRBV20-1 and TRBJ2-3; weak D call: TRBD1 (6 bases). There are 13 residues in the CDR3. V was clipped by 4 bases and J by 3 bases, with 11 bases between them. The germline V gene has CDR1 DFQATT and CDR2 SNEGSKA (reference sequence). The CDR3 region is CSANRVETDTQYF. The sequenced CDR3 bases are TGCAGTGCTAACAGGGTTGAGACAGATACG.

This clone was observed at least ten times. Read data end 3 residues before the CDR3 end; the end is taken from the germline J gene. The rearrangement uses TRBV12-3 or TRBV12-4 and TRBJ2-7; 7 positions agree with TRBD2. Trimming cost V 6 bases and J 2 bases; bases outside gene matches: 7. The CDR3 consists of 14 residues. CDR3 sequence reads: CASSPLAFTYEQYF. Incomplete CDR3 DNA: TGTGCCAGCAGCCCACTAGCGTTTACCTACGAG.

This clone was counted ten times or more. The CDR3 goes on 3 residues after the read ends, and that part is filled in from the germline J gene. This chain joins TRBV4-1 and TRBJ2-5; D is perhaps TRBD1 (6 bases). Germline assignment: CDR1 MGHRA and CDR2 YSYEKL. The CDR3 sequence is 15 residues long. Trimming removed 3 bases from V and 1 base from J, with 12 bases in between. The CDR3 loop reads CASSQGDRIQETQYF. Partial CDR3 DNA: TGCGCCAGCAGCCAGGGTGACAGGATCCAAGAGACC.